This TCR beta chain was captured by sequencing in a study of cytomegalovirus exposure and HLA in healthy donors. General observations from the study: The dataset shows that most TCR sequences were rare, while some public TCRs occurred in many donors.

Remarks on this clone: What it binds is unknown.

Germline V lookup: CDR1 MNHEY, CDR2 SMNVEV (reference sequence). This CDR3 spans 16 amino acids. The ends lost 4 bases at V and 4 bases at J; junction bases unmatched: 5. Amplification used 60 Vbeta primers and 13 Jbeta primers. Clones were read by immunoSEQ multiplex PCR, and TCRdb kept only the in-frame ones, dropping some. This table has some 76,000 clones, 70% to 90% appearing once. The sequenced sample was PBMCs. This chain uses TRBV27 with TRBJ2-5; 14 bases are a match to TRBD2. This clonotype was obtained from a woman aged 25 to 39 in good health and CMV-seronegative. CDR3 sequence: CASSSGLAGGGETQYF. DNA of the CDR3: TGTGCCAGCAGTTCCGGACTAGCGGGAGGTGGAGAGACCCAGTACTTC.